This T cell receptor (beta chain) was documented in a study of blood T cell repertoires in COVID-19. CDR1 and CDR2 from the germline V gene are SNHLY and FYNNEI. This CDR3 has 14 residues. V gave up 8 bases and J gave up 5 bases, with 18 bases separating them. The table lists this clone with a few counts. Original processing methods: Estimation of nucleated cell counts was performed using reference gene primer amplification. Measured with immunoSEQ multiplex PCR; TCRdb has only the in-frame clones, and not every one. That table furnishes V, J and clone size, whereas the DNA furnished D and trimming. Of fewer than 500,000 clones in the sample, about 85% are singletons; the top ten hold approximately 2%.

The material sequenced was PBMCs or T cells enriched from blood (not recorded which). The J gene is TRBJ2-5, the V gene TRBV2; a weak D match, TRBD2 (7 bases). The clonotype originates from a woman between 18 and 29 years old with acute COVID-19. The CDR3 bases are TGTGCCAGCCGGGGGTATCGGGGGGCGGAGACCCAGTACTTC. Its protein is CASRGYRGAETQYF.